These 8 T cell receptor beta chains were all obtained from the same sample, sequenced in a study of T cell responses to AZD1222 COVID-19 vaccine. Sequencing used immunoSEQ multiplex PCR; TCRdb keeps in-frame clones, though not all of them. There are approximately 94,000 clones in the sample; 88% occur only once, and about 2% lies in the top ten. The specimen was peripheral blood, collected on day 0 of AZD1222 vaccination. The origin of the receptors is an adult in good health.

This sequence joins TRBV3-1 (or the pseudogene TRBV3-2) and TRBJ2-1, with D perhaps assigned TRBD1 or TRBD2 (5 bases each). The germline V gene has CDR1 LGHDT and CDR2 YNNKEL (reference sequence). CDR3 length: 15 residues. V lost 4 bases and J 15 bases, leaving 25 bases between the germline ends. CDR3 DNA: TGTGCCAGCAGCCCCTCCGGGACCAAAAAACCCAAGGGGTTCTTC. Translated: CASSPSGTKKPKGFF.

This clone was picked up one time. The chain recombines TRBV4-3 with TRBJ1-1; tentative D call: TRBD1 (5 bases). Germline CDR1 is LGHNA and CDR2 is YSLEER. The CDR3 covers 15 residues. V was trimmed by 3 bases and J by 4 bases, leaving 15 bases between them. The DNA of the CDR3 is TGCGCCAGCAGCCAGGACAAAGGGGCTGGCACTGAAGCTTTCTTT. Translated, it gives CASSQDKGAGTEAFF.

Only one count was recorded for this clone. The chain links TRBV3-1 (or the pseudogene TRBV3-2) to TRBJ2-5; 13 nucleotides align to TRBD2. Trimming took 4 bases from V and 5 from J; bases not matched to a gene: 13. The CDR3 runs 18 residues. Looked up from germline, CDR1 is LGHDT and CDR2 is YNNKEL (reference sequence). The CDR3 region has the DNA TGTGCCAGCAGCCTGGGACTAGCGGGGATGGTAAGGAGGGAGACCCAGTACTTC. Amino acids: CASSLGLAGMVRRETQYF.

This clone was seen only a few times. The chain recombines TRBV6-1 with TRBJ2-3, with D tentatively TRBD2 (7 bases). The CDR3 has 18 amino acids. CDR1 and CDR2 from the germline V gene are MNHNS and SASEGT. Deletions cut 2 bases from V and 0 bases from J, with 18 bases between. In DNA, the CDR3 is TGTGCCAGCAGTGAATTTGTTGGGGGGGCGAGAAGCACAGATACGCAGTATTTT. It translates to CASSEFVGGARSTDTQYF.

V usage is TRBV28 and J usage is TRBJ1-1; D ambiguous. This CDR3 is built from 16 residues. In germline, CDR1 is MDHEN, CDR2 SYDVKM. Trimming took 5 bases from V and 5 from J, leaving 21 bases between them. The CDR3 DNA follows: TGTGCCAGCAGTCCACTAGATATAGGTTCGAAGACTGAAGCTTTCTTT. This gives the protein CASSPLDIGSKTEAFF.

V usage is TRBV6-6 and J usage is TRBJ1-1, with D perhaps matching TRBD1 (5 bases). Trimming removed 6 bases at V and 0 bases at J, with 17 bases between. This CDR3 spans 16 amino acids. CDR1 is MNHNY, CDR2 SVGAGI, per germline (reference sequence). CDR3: CASREARGAMNTEAFF. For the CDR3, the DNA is TGTGCCAGCAGAGAGGCCCGAGGGGCGATGAACACTGAAGCTTTCTTT.

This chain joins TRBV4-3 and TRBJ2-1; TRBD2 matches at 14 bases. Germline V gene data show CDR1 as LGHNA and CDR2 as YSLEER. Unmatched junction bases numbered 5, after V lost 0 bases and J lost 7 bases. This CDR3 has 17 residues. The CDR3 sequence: CASSQDKGLAGVNEQFF. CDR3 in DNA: TGCGCCAGCAGCCAAGATAAGGGACTAGCGGGAGTTAATGAGCAGTTCTTC.

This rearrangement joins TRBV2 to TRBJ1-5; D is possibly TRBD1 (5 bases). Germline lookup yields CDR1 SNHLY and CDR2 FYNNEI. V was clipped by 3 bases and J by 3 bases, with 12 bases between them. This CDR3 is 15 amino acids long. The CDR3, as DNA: TGTGCCAGCAGTGAGGGGGGGGGACTCAATCAGCCCCAGCATTTT. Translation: CASSEGGGLNQPQHF.